These T cell receptor beta chains were read from a single sample in a study of human T cells and chemical hapten exposure. TCRdb recomputed calls from the RACE reads with MiXCR, one row per CDR3 protein. Here the sample spans over 75,000 distinct CDR3 sequences, under 9% being singletons. Sequenced here: whole blood, sampled in connection with sensitization to the hapten diphenylcyclopropenone (DPC). These receptors came from a woman in her twenties or thirties with alopecia areata. Some clones in this sample may be carry-over from other donors' samples. The CDR3 runs from the conserved cysteine through the conserved F or W. The D gene is left open where the match is weak. The size field is filled for only some rows; it gives once, few, many or a size class.

clone_size j_call d_call v_call cdr3_nt cdr3_aa
few TRBJ1-5 - TRBV20-1 TGCAGTGCTAGAGATGGGGGACCTAGCAATCAGCCCCAGCATTTT CSARDGGPSNQPQHF
many TRBJ2-3 - TRBV3-1 TGTGCCAGCAGCCAAGTCAGCGTCGCAGATACGCAGTATTTT CASSQVSVADTQYF
many TRBJ1-5 - TRBV2 TGTGCCAGCAGTGATGGGGGGAATCAGCCCCAGCATTTT CASSDGGNQPQHF
many TRBJ2-2 TRBD1 TRBV20-1 TGCAGTGCTAGAGATGGAGGACAGGGGGCAGGGACCGGGGAGCTGTTTTTT CSARDGGQGAGTGELFF
few TRBJ2-2 - TRBV12-3/TRBV12-4 TGTGCCAGCAGTTTAGCGCCAGGGCTCACCGGGGAGCTGTTTTTT CASSLAPGLTGELFF
many TRBJ2-3 - TRBV6-4 TGTGCCAGCAGTGACTCTAGCTGGGACCCAGATACGCAGTATTTT CASSDSSWDPDTQYF
many TRBJ1-5 - TRBV20-1 TGCAGTGCTAGATCGACCAGCAATCAGCCCCAGCATTTT CSARSTSNQPQHF
many TRBJ2-1 - TRBV20-1 TGCAGTGCTCGCTCCGGGGGTCAGGGTGAGCAGTTCTTC CSARSGGQGEQFF
many TRBJ2-3 TRBD1 TRBV20-1 TGCAGTGCCAGGGCAGGGGGAAGGGGCACAGATACGCAGTATTTT CSARAGGRGTDTQYF
few TRBJ2-7 - TRBV9 TGTGCCAGCAGCGCCGAGACAGCGGTGGGCGAGCAGTACTTC CASSAETAVGEQYF
many TRBJ2-7 TRBD1 TRBV11-1 TGTGCCAGCAGCCGAGGACAGGTGTCTGAGCAGTACTTC CASSRGQVSEQYF
few TRBJ1-4 - TRBV10-3 TGTGCCATCAGTGAGTCGTTAACAGCAGATGAAAAACTGTTTTTT CAISESLTADEKLFF
few TRBJ1-3 TRBD1 TRBV5-1 TGCGCCAGCAGCTTGGAGAGCTGGACAGGTGGAAACACCATATATTTT CASSLESWTGGNTIYF
many TRBJ1-6 - TRBV2 TGTGCCAGCAGTGAGGGTCCATACGAATGGAGTAATTCACCCCTCCACTTT CASSEGPYEWSNSPLHF
- TRBJ1-4 - TRBV27 TGTGCCAGCAGTTTATCCGGCAGTAGCGGGGAAAAACTGTTTTTT CASSLSGSSGEKLFF
many TRBJ1-1 - TRBV20-1 TGCAGTGCTAGCCTAAAGCCCACTGAAGCTTTCTTT CSASLKPTEAFF
many TRBJ2-3 - TRBV29-1 TGCAGCGTTGGCGCAGGGTCTTTGGGCACAGATACGCAGTATTTT CSVGAGSLGTDTQYF
many TRBJ2-2 TRBD1 TRBV11-2 TGTGCCAGCAGCTCTAGGACAGGGATCGGCGCCGGGGAGCTGTTTTTT CASSSRTGIGAGELFF
- TRBJ2-3 TRBD1 TRBV12-3/TRBV12-4 TGTGCCAGCAGACTGGACAGGACAGATACGCAGTATTTT CASRLDRTDTQYF
many TRBJ1-2 - TRBV2 TGTGCCAGCAACATTAGGGACACCAGTAACTATGGCTACACCTTC CASNIRDTSNYGYTF
many TRBJ2-3 - TRBV29-1 TGCAGCGTTGGCAGGGGCCACACAGATACGCAGTATTTT CSVGRGHTDTQYF
many TRBJ1-1 - TRBV9 TGTGCCAGCAGCCTAACGACACGGGAAAAAGCTTTCTTT CASSLTTREKAFF
many TRBJ2-5 - TRBV5-4 TGTGCCAGCAGCTTTAAGGTCGGCCAAGAGACCCAGTACTTC CASSFKVGQETQYF
many TRBJ2-4 - TRBV20-1 TGCAGTGCTAGACGGCATGAGGAAAACATTCAGTACTTC CSARRHEENIQYF
- TRBJ1-2 TRBD1 TRBV7-9 TGTGCCAGCAGCTTAGCGCTACAGGGGCTGGGCTACACCTTC CASSLALQGLGYTF
many TRBJ2-7 TRBD2 TRBV20-1 TGCAGTGCTAGACGGGGTAGCGGGGGTATATACGAGCAGTACTTC CSARRGSGGIYEQYF
many TRBJ2-7 - TRBV7-2 TGTGCCAGCAGCTTAAGCGTAGGTAACCTCTACGAGCAGTACTTC CASSLSVGNLYEQYF
many TRBJ2-7 TRBD1 TRBV2 TGTGCCAGCAGGGGGGACAGGTCCTACGAGCAGTACTTC CASRGDRSYEQYF
many TRBJ1-2 - TRBV25-1 TGTGCCAGCAGTGAATCTGGCGGCTTGCTAGGCTACACCTTC CASSESGGLLGYTF
few TRBJ1-4 - TRBV5-4 TGTGCCAGCAGCTTGGCAGGGGCAACTAATGAAAAACTGTTTTTT CASSLAGATNEKLFF
many TRBJ2-5 TRBD2 TRBV7-2 TGTGCCAGCAGCTTAGGACTAGCGGAAGAGACCCAGTACTTC CASSLGLAEETQYF
few TRBJ2-5 TRBD1 TRBV2 TGTGCCAGCAGTGAAGCGACAGGGGGCGAGGAGACCCAGTACTTC CASSEATGGEETQYF
many TRBJ1-1 - TRBV20-1 TGCAGTGCTAGCCAATGGGGGGGACGGCCCACTGAAGCTTTCTTT CSASQWGGRPTEAFF
- TRBJ1-4 - TRBV20-1 TGCAGTGCGAGCTACCGGGCCCGTAATGAAAAACTGTTTTTT CSASYRARNEKLFF
few TRBJ1-2 - TRBV12-3/TRBV12-4 TGTGCCAGCAGTTGGTCGGGAGGCTATGGCTACACCTTC CASSWSGGYGYTF
many TRBJ1-2 - TRBV29-1 TGCAGCGTAGGGAAGGCCGATGGCTACACCTTC CSVGKADGYTF
many TRBJ2-1 - TRBV7-9 TGTGCCAGCAGCTTATTCGTGTTAGGAAAAGAGCAGTTCTTC CASSLFVLGKEQFF
few TRBJ1-1 - TRBV5-6 TGTGCCAGCAGCTTTGCCCCCGGGGGGGGCACTGAAGCTTTCTTT CASSFAPGGGTEAFF
many TRBJ1-1 TRBD1 TRBV18 TGTGCCAGCTCCCTTGGGACAGGGATTGAAGCTTTCTTT CASSLGTGIEAFF
many TRBJ1-1 - TRBV11-2 TGTGCCAGCAGCTTGTCTTTTCGGGGACGACTCACTGAAGCTTTCTTT CASSLSFRGRLTEAFF
many TRBJ2-4 TRBD1 TRBV27 TGTGCCAGCAGTTCCACAGGGGGCGGGGACATTCAGTACTTC CASSSTGGGDIQYF